This T cell receptor (beta chain) originates from a study of Graves' ophthalmopathy and Graves' hyperthyroidism. Included hyperthyroidism patients were aged 18 to 65 and newly diagnosed (under 2 months' duration). The evidence that diagnosis relied on was clinical symptoms, serum thyroxine, TRAb, thyroid ultrasound and orbital computed tomography. Out of around 10 ml of fresh peripheral blood, PBMCs were obtained. The germline gives CDR1 MNHEY, CDR2 SVGAGI. The V end lost 0 bases, the J end lost 7 bases, and 12 bases lay between the germline ends. The CDR3 totals 15 residues. This clonotype occurred many times. Amplifying from RNA transcripts, the study obtained TCR beta CDR3 regions. HTBI-primed RT-PCR formed the first round, and a multiplex PCR formed the second. TCRdb re-called the multiplex PCR reads with MiXCR, one entry per CDR3 protein. The table lists roughly 400,000 distinct CDR3 sequences, about a sixth of them singletons.

Material for sequencing was peripheral blood. V is TRBV6-5 and J is TRBJ2-2; TRBD1 or TRBD2 may be the D gene (6 bases each). The sequence came from an adult woman with stable Graves' hyperthyroidism. The DNA for the CDR3 is TGTGCCAGCAGTTACTCTAGCAGGGGAGGCGGGGAGCTGTTTTTT. Translated, it gives CASSYSSRGGGELFF.